These 17 T cell receptor beta chains originate from one sample sequenced in a study of cytomegalovirus exposure and HLA in healthy donors. Both 60 Vbeta primers and 13 Jbeta primers went into the PCR. TCRdb's copy holds only in-frame clones and misses some; the assay was immunoSEQ multiplex PCR. The sample carries about 180,000 clones, 80% to 90% recorded once. Sequenced input: PBMCs. These receptor sequences come from a male donor in good health and CMV-seronegative.

The V gene is TRBV5-4, the J gene TRBJ2-5, with 7 bases identical to TRBD2. The DNA end is a closer match to TRBJ2-7, so the J assignment may be wrong. CDR1 and CDR2 (germline): SGHNT, YYREEE (reference sequence). The CDR3 has 14 amino acids. CDR3: CASSLGGGSYEQYF. The CDR3 DNA reads TGTGCCAGCAGCTTGGGCGGGGGATCCTACGAGCAGTACTTC.

This chain connects TRBV19 to TRBJ2-3, with 8 bases fitting TRBD2. The CDR3 has 14 amino acids. V trimming: 5 bases; J trimming: 6 bases; junction bases outside the gene matches: 7. CDR1 is LNHDA and CDR2 is SQIVND in the germline V gene (reference sequence). This CDR3 is CASSLPGRGDTQYF. The DNA for the CDR3 is TGTGCCAGTAGTCTCCCCGGGAGGGGGGATACGCAGTATTTT.

Regarding this clone: The junction differs from germline at one of its ends, possibly a read error. The chain carries TRBV7-7 and TRBJ2-7, with 12 bases matching TRBD2. CDR3 length equals 13 residues. The germline V gene encodes CDR1 SSHAT and CDR2 FNYEAQ (reference sequence). CDR3 nucleotide sequence: TGTGCTAGCAGCTTCGGGACTAGCGGGGAGCAGTACTTC. Encoded protein: CASSFGTSGEQYF.

In regard to this clone: The junction differs from germline at one of its ends, possibly a read error. This chain uses TRBV6-6 with TRBJ1-2, with D unclear. The CDR3 extends over 13 amino acids. Germline CDR1 reads MNHNY; CDR2 reads SVGAGI (reference sequence). Here the CDR3 reads CASSEEGNYGYPF. CDR3 DNA: TGTGCCAGCAGCGAGGAGGGAAACTATGGCTACCCCTTC.

The J gene is TRBJ1-2, the V gene TRBV18; D is perhaps TRBD1 (5 bases). Trimming stripped 4 bases from V and 0 bases from J, with 18 bases between. The CDR3 is 17 amino acids. CDR1 is KGHSH and CDR2 is LQKENI in the germline V gene. The CDR3 coding sequence is TGTGCCAGCTCACAGGGGCCCTCGAAGCGAACTAACTATGGCTACACCTTC. Translated, it gives CASSQGPSKRTNYGYTF.

The V call is TRBV7-2, the J call TRBJ2-2; 12 nucleotides agree with TRBD1. The CDR3 runs to 18 residues. Germline trimming cut 5 bases from V and 6 bases from J; bases unmatched to any gene: 13. Looked up from germline, CDR1 is SGHTA and CDR2 is FQGNSA. CDR3 sequence reads: CASSPSYRDRGRPGELFF. DNA of the CDR3: TGTGCCAGCAGCCCCTCTTACCGGGACAGGGGGCGCCCCGGGGAGCTGTTTTTT.

The chain combines TRBV19 with TRBJ2-5; 10 bases map to TRBD2. Trimming removed 4 bases from V and 2 bases from J; junction bases left unmatched: 4. This CDR3 has 15 amino acids. The V gene's germline CDR1 is LNHDA and CDR2 SQIVND (reference sequence). For the CDR3, the DNA is TGTGCCAGTAGTAAAAGCGGGAGGGGGCAAGAGACCCAGTACTTC. Residues: CASSKSGRGQETQYF.

The chain has TRBV28 and TRBJ2-3; perhaps TRBD2 as D (5 bases). The germline V and J ends were trimmed by 3 bases and 1 base, with 11 bases remaining between them. There are 15 residues in the CDR3. The germline CDR1 and CDR2 sequences are MDHEN and SYDVKM. CDR3 residues: CASSFERRRTDTQYF. The CDR3 DNA reads TGTGCCAGCAGTTTCGAGCGGAGACGCACAGATACGCAGTATTTT.

CDR3 sequence (DNA): TGTGCCAGCAGTTTATCGCTAAGCTCCTACGAGCAGTACTTC. It is translated as CASSLSLSSYEQYF. The chain couples TRBV27 to TRBJ2-7; no reliable D call. Trimming took off 0 bases at V and 0 bases at J, with 6 bases between the two ends. Germline V gene sequence: CDR1 MNHEY, CDR2 SMNVEV (reference sequence). This CDR3 region has 14 residues.

This sequence joins TRBV7-9 and TRBJ2-5, with a tentative D call TRBD1 (6 bases). Trimming left V 2 bases short and J 5 bases short, with 18 bases between. CDR3 length equals 16 residues. Germline CDR1 SEHNR, CDR2 FQNEAQ (reference sequence). The DNA for the CDR3 is TGTGCCAGCAGCTTAAGTAGGCAGGGGCAGTGGGAGACCCAGTACTTC. As protein: CASSLSRQGQWETQYF.

Concerning this clone itself: Germline is not matched at one junction end, which may reflect a read error. The CDR3 here is CSSSLDRDRSNQPQHF. Here the CDR3 DNA reads TGTTCCAGCAGCTTAGACAGGGACCGGAGCAATCAGCCCCAGCATTTT. The chain uses TRBV7-9 and TRBJ1-5; 7 positions match TRBD1. The CDR3 totals 16 residues. CDR1 is SEHNR, CDR2 FQNEAQ, per germline (reference sequence). Full variable domain (missing parts from reference TRBV7-9 and TRBJ1-5): DTGVSQNPRHKITKRGQNVTFRCDPISEHNRLYWYRQTLGQGPEFLTYFQNEAQLEKSRLLSDRFSAERPKGSFSTLEIQRTEQGDSAMYLCSSSLDRDRSNQPQHFGDGTRLSIL.

This clone has a count of ten or more. The J gene is TRBJ2-1, the V gene TRBV5-4, with TRBD2 matching over 9 bases. The germline CDR1 and CDR2 sequences are SGHNT and YYREEE (reference sequence). V lost 3 bases to trimming and J lost 4 bases; unmatched junction nucleotides: 8. CDR3 length: 16 residues. CDR3 in amino acids: CASSSQAGGAYNEQFF. In nucleotides, the CDR3 is TGTGCCAGCAGCTCCCAAGCGGGGGGAGCGTACAATGAGCAGTTCTTC.

J is TRBJ1-5 and V is TRBV5-6; 11 bases match TRBD1. CDR1 and CDR2 from the germline V gene are SGHDT and YYEEEE. V was pared by 1 base and J by 4 bases, with 7 bases of the junction left unmatched. The CDR3 is made up of 17 amino acids. In DNA form, the CDR3 reads TGTGCCAGCAGCTTGTCTTCCGGACAGGGGGCAAATCAGCCCCAGCATTTT. It is translated as CASSLSSGQGANQPQHF.

This clone has only one observation. The chain carries TRBV6-5 and TRBJ1-5; D remains ambiguous. The CDR3 spans 13 residues. Germline CDR1 MNHEY, CDR2 SVGAGI. V was trimmed by 9 bases and J by 6 bases, leaving 15 bases between them. CDR3 sequence (DNA): TGTGCCAGTGGGTGGAGGGTTGGTCAGCCCCAGCATTTT. Its protein product is CASGWRVGQPQHF.

The chain links TRBV15 to TRBJ1-1, with a tentative D call TRBD1 (5 bases). Germline V gives CDR1 LNHNV, CDR2 YYDKDF (reference sequence). CDR3 length: 15 amino acids. V was shortened by 2 bases and J by 8 bases, with 18 bases between the two germline ends. The CDR3 DNA reads TGTGCCACCAGCAGAATCGGGGGGAAGCATCCCGAAGCTTTCTTT. Protein product: CATSRIGGKHPEAFF.

CDR3 DNA sequence: TGTGCCAGCCGTAGGGGTACAGATACGCAGTATTTT. Translation: CASRRGTDTQYF. The chain employs TRBV6-6 and TRBJ2-3, with TRBD1 as a possible D gene (5 bases). Germline V gene sequence: CDR1 MNHNY, CDR2 SVGAGI (reference sequence). The CDR3 extends over 12 amino acids. V lost 8 bases and J 3 bases, leaving 9 bases between the germline ends.

This clone is a singleton in its sample. The CDR3 coding sequence is TGTGCCAGCAGCTTAGGGAGTTCCTACGAGCAGTACTTC. Its protein product is CASSLGSSYEQYF. V and J are TRBV11-2 and TRBJ2-7, with D uncertain. CDR1 and CDR2 from the germline V gene are SGHAT and FQNNGV. CDR3 length equals 13 residues. Trimming shortened V by 1 base and J by 1 base, and 5 bases separated the two germline ends.